These 28 T cell receptor beta chains originate from one sample sequenced in a study of T cells in Graves' hyperthyroidism and ophthalmopathy. Amplified regions were TCR beta CDR3 sequences from RNA transcripts. HTBI primers were the set used in a first-round RT-PCR of the TCR CDR3. TCRdb re-analysed the multiplex PCR reads in MiXCR, keeping a single row per CDR3 protein. The sample holds 550,000 to 700,000 distinct CDR3 sequences; roughly 46% are singletons and the top ten take roughly 19%. The sample consisted of peripheral blood or thyroid tissue (not recorded which). Receptors were obtained from an adult woman with Graves' disease, either hyperthyroidism or ophthalmopathy (not recorded which).

In nucleotides, the CDR3 is TGTGCCAGCAGCTTAGAGGCAGCGGGGCCCCAGTACTTC. Its translation is CASSLEAAGPQYF. This chain links TRBV7-6 with TRBJ2-5; the match to TRBD2 covers 7 bases. The CDR3 consists of 13 residues. V was pared by 1 base and J by 9 bases, with 5 bases of the junction left unmatched. Germline V gives CDR1 SGHVS, CDR2 FNYEAQ. The full variable domain, in which reference TRBV7-6 and TRBJ2-5 provide the parts outside the CDR3, is GAGVSQSPRYKVTKRGQDVALRCDPISGHVSLYWYRQALGQGPEFLTYFNYEAQQDKSGLPNDRFSAERPEGSISTLTIQRTEQRDSAMYRCASSLEAAGPQYFGPGTRLLVL.

The chain recombines TRBV29-1 with TRBJ1-2; D is unresolved. This CDR3 comprises 12 residues. V gave up 7 bases and J gave up 8 bases, with 17 bases separating them. The germline V gene encodes CDR1 SQVTM and CDR2 ANQGSEA. The CDR3 loop is CSATGPAGGYTF. DNA of the CDR3: TGCAGCGCAACGGGTCCTGCCGGCGGCTACACCTTC.

In DNA, the CDR3 is TGCAGCGTTGAAGAGTCGGGGGGGAACACTGAAGCTTTCTTT. Translating it yields CSVEESGGNTEAFF. The gene calls are TRBV29-1 and TRBJ1-1; tentative D call: TRBD1 (5 bases). V was clipped by 0 bases and J by 1 base, with 9 bases between them. The germline V gene has CDR1 SQVTM and CDR2 ANQGSEA. This CDR3 has 14 amino acids.

The sample holds a few counts of this clonotype. J is TRBJ1-6 and V is TRBV29-1, with D hard to call. Germline values: CDR1 SQVTM, CDR2 ANQGSEA. Between the trimmed V and J ends, which lost 3 bases and 7 bases, there was a span of 13 bases. The CDR3 has 14 amino acids. The DNA of the CDR3 is TGCAGCGTTGAGGGTGACGGTCCAAATTCACCCCTCCACTTT. Amino acids: CSVEGDGPNSPLHF.

The J gene is TRBJ1-2, the V gene TRBV9, with 9 bases aligning to TRBD1. The V gene's germline CDR1 is SGDLS and CDR2 YYNGEE. The CDR3 is 14 amino acids. Trimming removed 4 bases from V and 3 bases from J; junction bases left unmatched: 4. This chain's CDR3 is CASSRDREDYGYTF. CDR3 DNA sequence: TGTGCCAGCAGCCGGGACAGGGAAGACTATGGCTACACCTTC.

This chain connects TRBV7-9 to TRBJ2-7; 12 bases agree with TRBD1. CDR3 length: 15 amino acids. Germline CDR1 is SEHNR and CDR2 is FQNEAQ (reference sequence). The trim removed 5 bases at V and 5 bases at J, leaving 7 bases unmatched. CDR3 DNA sequence: TGTGCCAGCAGCGGGACAGGGGGCCAGCTTCACGAGCAGTACTTC. Translation: CASSGTGGQLHEQYF.

This clonotype was detected only once. The CDR3, as DNA: TGCGCCAGCAGCTCCCCAGGGGTAGAAGAGACCCAGTACTTC. Encoded protein: CASSSPGVEETQYF. The genes are TRBV5-1 and TRBJ2-5, with a weak D call TRBD1 (6 bases). Germline CDR1 SGHRS, CDR2 YFSETQ. This CDR3 has 14 residues. The germline V and J ends were trimmed by 3 bases and 3 bases, with 12 bases remaining between them.

The J gene is TRBJ2-7, the V gene TRBV10-3, with D perhaps being TRBD1 or TRBD2 (6 bases each). V was pared by 3 bases and J by 5 bases, with 20 bases between. Germline V gene lookup returns CDR1 ENHRY and CDR2 SYGVKD. This CDR3 is 16 amino acids long. CDR3 loop: CAISDTTGAETNEQYF. The CDR3 nucleotides are TGTGCCATCAGTGACACGACGGGGGCAGAGACAAACGAGCAGTACTTC.

This chain links TRBV7-9 with TRBJ2-7, with 7 bases matching TRBD1. J was trimmed by 2 bases and V by 5 bases; bases with no gene match: 9. CDR3 length: 15 residues. CDR1 is SEHNR and CDR2 is FQNEAQ in the germline V gene (reference sequence). CDR3 sequence (DNA): TGTGCCAGCAGCACCGATCGGGACAGTGCCTACGAGCAGTACTTC. Protein product: CASSTDRDSAYEQYF.

This rearrangement joins TRBV7-2 to TRBJ1-2; D uncertain. The CDR3 sequence is 12 residues long. The germline V and J ends were trimmed by 7 bases and 8 bases, with 14 bases remaining between them. The germline V gene encodes CDR1 SGHTA and CDR2 FQGNSA. CDR3 in DNA: TGTGCCAGCACTCTAAGTGTCGGCGGCTACACCTTC. Translating gives CASTLSVGGYTF.

The V and J genes are TRBV12-3 or TRBV12-4 and TRBJ1-1; 9 positions agree with TRBD1. The CDR3 has 13 residues. Trimming took 10 bases from V and 2 from J; bases not matched to a gene: 5. The CDR3 loop is CAMETGGNTEAFF. The CDR3 bases are TGTGCCATGGAGACAGGGGGAAACACTGAAGCTTTCTTT.

The chain recombines TRBV28 with TRBJ2-5; D remains ambiguous. Germline values: CDR1 MDHEN, CDR2 SYDVKM. The CDR3 totals 13 residues. The ends were cut back, 8 bases at V and 2 bases at J, with 12 bases in the middle. The CDR3 loop is CASGSVPQETQYF. DNA for the CDR3: TGTGCCAGCGGAAGTGTGCCTCAAGAGACCCAGTACTTC. Full variable domain (rest looked up from reference TRBV28 and TRBJ2-5): DVKVTQSSRYLVKRTGEKVFLECVQDMDHENMFWYRQDPGLGLRLIYFSYDVKMKEKGDIPEGYSVSREKKERFSLILESASTNQTSMYLCASGSVPQETQYFGPGTRLLVL.

The chain carries TRBV13 and TRBJ1-4, with D possibly matching TRBD1 (6 bases). Germline V gives CDR1 PRHDT, CDR2 FYEKMQ (reference sequence). This CDR3 comprises 13 residues. Trimming removed 2 bases at V and 11 bases at J, with 12 bases between. In DNA, the CDR3 is TGTGCCAGCAGCTTATGGGGGGCAGGCAAACTGTTTTTT. Amino acid sequence: CASSLWGAGKLFF.

The sample holds many counts of this clonotype. CDR3 in amino acids: CASSFSGFQPQHF. In nucleotides, the CDR3 is TGTGCCAGCAGCTTCTCGGGGTTCCAGCCCCAGCATTTT. This sequence joins TRBV7-2 and TRBJ1-5, with no clear D. CDR3 size: 13 residues. CDR1 and CDR2 from the germline V gene are SGHTA and FQGNSA. The V end lost 3 bases, the J end lost 7 bases, and 10 bases lay between the germline ends.

This clonotype was seen ten or more times. The chain carries TRBV2 and TRBJ2-7; 7 nucleotides match TRBD1. The CDR3 has 13 residues. V trimming: 5 bases; J trimming: 3 bases; junction bases outside the gene matches: 4. In germline, CDR1 is SNHLY, CDR2 FYNNEI. CDR3 loop: CASSRDSGYEQYF. DNA of the CDR3: TGTGCCAGCAGTAGGGACAGCGGCTACGAGCAGTACTTC. Full variable domain (missing parts from reference TRBV2 and TRBJ2-7): EPEVTQTPSHQVTQMGQEVILRCVPISNHLYFYWYRQILGQKVEFLVSFYNNEISEKSEIFDDQFSVERPDGSNFTLKIRSTKLEDSAMYFCASSRDSGYEQYFGPGTRLTVT.

This sequence joins TRBV12-3 or TRBV12-4 and TRBJ1-6, with D possibly TRBD1 on 5 matching bases. V gave up 4 bases and J gave up 9 bases, with 13 bases separating them. The CDR3 length is 14 residues. The CDR3 region has the DNA TGTGCCAGCAGTTATGACAGAGGCGGTTCACCCCTCCACTTT. Encoded protein: CASSYDRGGSPLHF.

The chain employs TRBV7-2 and TRBJ2-3; maybe TRBD1 (5 bases). This CDR3 region has 13 residues. The germline V gene has CDR1 SGHTA and CDR2 FQGNSA. V lost 7 bases to trimming and J lost 3 bases, with 11 bases between them. The chain's CDR3 is CASNQGVTDTQYF. CDR3 nucleotide sequence: TGTGCCAGCAACCAGGGTGTAACAGATACGCAGTATTTT.

This chain links TRBV10-3 with TRBJ1-5, with 8 bases that match TRBD1. The J segment lost 11 bases and the V segment lost 7 bases, leaving 10 bases of the junction unmatched. The CDR3 consists of 13 residues. The V gene's germline CDR1 is ENHRY and CDR2 SYGVKD. CDR3 sequence: CAIKAGGDETQHF. The CDR3 bases are TGTGCCATCAAGGCAGGGGGCGATGAGACCCAGCATTTT.

This clonotype has a handful of counts. The chain combines TRBV18 with TRBJ2-5; no clear D. Trimming shortened V by 5 bases and J by 2 bases, and 9 bases separated the two germline ends. Looked up from germline, CDR1 is KGHSH and CDR2 is LQKENI. This CDR3 has 13 amino acids. The CDR3: CASSVSTQETQYF. In DNA, the CDR3 is TGTGCCAGCTCAGTCAGCACACAAGAGACCCAGTACTTC. Full variable domain (outside the CDR3, taken from reference TRBV18 and TRBJ2-5): NAGVMQNPRHLVRRRGQEARLRCSPMKGHSHVYWYRQLPEEGLKFMVYLQKENIIDESGMPKERFSAEFPKEGPSILRIQQVVRGDSAAYFCASSVSTQETQYFGPGTRLLVL.

This chain uses TRBV28 with TRBJ2-7; D might be TRBD1 (6 bases). This CDR3 comprises 15 residues. Trimming left V 8 bases short and J 6 bases short, with 23 bases between. Germline loops: CDR1 MDHEN, CDR2 SYDVKM. The CDR3 DNA reads as TGTGCCAGCTGTGCTGAAAACAGGGAATCACGCGAGCAGTACTTC. The encoded protein is CASCAENRESREQYF.

This chain links TRBV13 with TRBJ1-2; 10 bases match TRBD1. V lost 3 bases, J lost 5 bases, and 6 bases stayed unmatched. This CDR3 is 15 amino acids long. The germline gives CDR1 PRHDT, CDR2 FYEKMQ (reference sequence). The CDR3 protein is CASSFREGQGYGYTF. The CDR3 DNA reads TGTGCCAGCAGCTTCCGGGAGGGACAGGGGTATGGCTACACCTTC.

The V call is TRBV29-1, the J call TRBJ2-7, with 7 bases lining up with TRBD2. The CDR3 is 14 amino acids. Germline CDR1 is SQVTM and CDR2 is ANQGSEA. Trimming took 2 bases from V and 7 from J; bases not matched to a gene: 11. The DNA of the CDR3 is TGCAGCGTTGAACTCTCCGGGAGGCCCCGGGAGCAGTACTTC. Translation gives CSVELSGRPREQYF.

The chain has TRBV29-1 and TRBJ2-1, with D perhaps matching TRBD2 (6 bases). Germline V gives CDR1 SQVTM, CDR2 ANQGSEA. Trimming stripped 7 bases from V and 2 bases from J, with 18 bases between. This CDR3 contains 15 residues. CDR3 sequence (DNA): TGCAGCGCCCTACTAGCATCCGGAGCCTACAATGAGCAGTTCTTC. As protein: CSALLASGAYNEQFF.

This clonotype was found many times. The gene calls are TRBV6-1 and TRBJ2-7; D possibly uses TRBD1 or TRBD2 (6 bases each). The CDR3 has 15 residues. Trimming removed 4 bases at V and 3 bases at J, with 16 bases between. The germline V gene has CDR1 MNHNS and CDR2 SASEGT. This CDR3 is CASSVRGTRDYEQYF. CDR3 in DNA: TGTGCCAGCAGTGTCCGCGGGACAAGGGACTACGAGCAGTACTTC.

Regarding this clonotype: Its ends do not fully match the called genes, so a read error is possible. The chain combines TRBV19 with TRBJ2-6, with TRBD1 matching 9 bases. Germline V gives CDR1 LNHDA, CDR2 SQIVND (reference sequence). There are 18 residues in the CDR3. CDR3 sequence reads: CASTQYRGPGSEANVLTF. CDR3 sequence (DNA): TGTGCCAGTACCCAATACAGGGGGCCGGGATCTGAGGCCAACGTCCTGACTTTC.

The V gene is TRBV29-1, the J gene TRBJ2-3; TRBD2 matches at 9 bases. Germline V lookup: CDR1 SQVTM, CDR2 ANQGSEA. Trimming removed 7 bases from V and 6 bases from J; junction bases left unmatched: 11. The CDR3 is made up of 14 amino acids. In DNA, the CDR3 is TGCAGCGCTTCGACTAGCGGATTTATGGATACGCAGTATTTT. Translated, it gives CSASTSGFMDTQYF.

This clonotype was counted many times. The rearrangement uses TRBV19 and TRBJ1-5; 9 nucleotides line up with TRBD1. The CDR3 length is 17 residues. Germline values: CDR1 LNHDA, CDR2 SQIVND (reference sequence). The junction had 14 bases not matched to a gene; V was cut back by 4 bases and J by 7 bases. The CDR3 DNA reads TGTGCCAGTAGTAACCAACTCGGACAGGGGTTAGACCAGCCCCAGCATTTT. Protein product: CASSNQLGQGLDQPQHF.

This sequence joins TRBV5-1 and TRBJ1-3; D is unclear. Trimming took 0 bases from V and 8 from J, leaving 6 bases between them. The CDR3 covers 12 residues. Germline lookup yields CDR1 SGHRS and CDR2 YFSETQ. In DNA form, the CDR3 reads TGCGCCAGCAGCTTGGGGTTAGACACCATATATTTT. Translating it yields CASSLGLDTIYF.